One and the same sample provided the 9 T cell receptor beta chains below, sequenced in a study of tumor-infiltrating lymphocytes in primary liver carcinoma listed by TCRdb under 2017. Blood RNA was extracted from unsorted whole blood using TRIzol reagent, and germline DNA was obtained with the DNeasy Blood & Tissue kit. Sequencing was carried out with an Illumina HiSeq 2500. Using a constant-region primer and ProtoScript II reverse transcriptase, TCRbeta-specific cDNA was reverse-transcribed from around 500 ng total RNA. Construction of the TCRbeta libraries relied on three nested rounds of multiplex PCR, following a slightly modified ARM-PCR procedure. Multiplex TRBV1-TRBV30 forward primers and a Cbeta reverse primer were used in the first two PCR rounds, each of which was run for around 9 cycles. The public reads were reanalyzed by TCRdb: fastp trimming at Q25, MiXCR alignment, in-frame beta chains only. Each record represents a unique CDR3 protein, reported with the most common genes and DNA among its rows. This sample has about 320,000 distinct CDR3 sequences in its table, and around three fifths of those were observed once. Roughly 9% of the sample belongs to the ten largest clones.

Sequencing was performed on peripheral blood. The source is a man aged 35-49 years with primary liver carcinoma and hepatitis B virus infection.

Points on this clonotype: This may be a read error: a much more frequent sequence differs by one nucleotide. The chain carries TRBV4-2 and TRBJ2-1, with D unclear. Germline-derived CDR1 and CDR2 are LGHNA and YNFKEQ. The CDR3 sequence is 13 residues long. CDR3 DNA: TGTACCAGCAGCCAACTAAAGAATGATGAGCAGTTCTTC. Translating it yields CTSSQLKNDEQFF.

This clonotype was found many times. The gene calls are TRBV29-1 and TRBJ1-5; 9 positions match TRBD1. Germline lookup yields CDR1 SQVTM and CDR2 ANQGSEA. V lost 0 bases to trimming and J lost 12 bases; unmatched junction nucleotides: 9. The CDR3 spans 14 residues. The CDR3 DNA is TGCAGCGTTGAAGATCGGGACAGGGTTGGGGTCCAGCATTTT. This translates into CSVEDRDRVGVQHF.

This clonotype is labeled as medium-sized (0.01 to 0.1%). J is TRBJ1-6 and V is TRBV11-2, with 8 positions matching TRBD1. The CDR3 is made up of 15 amino acids. Germline V lookup: CDR1 SGHAT, CDR2 FQNNGV. V lost 5 bases and J lost 7; bases outside the gene matches: 7. The CDR3 is CASSQGQGVNSPLHF. CDR3 sequence (DNA): TGTGCCAGCAGCCAAGGACAGGGAGTGAATTCACCCCTCCACTTT.

V usage is TRBV6-2 or TRBV6-3 and J usage is TRBJ1-6; D gene unclear. The CDR3 has 14 amino acids. V gave up 8 bases and J gave up 2 bases, with 10 bases separating them. The germline V gene encodes CDR1 MNHEY and CDR2 SVGEGT. The CDR3 protein is CASSRDPYNSPLHF. The CDR3 nucleotides read TGTGCCAGCTCCCGGGATCCCTATAATTCACCCCTCCACTTT.

About this clonotype: With a much larger clone just one base away, this may be a read error. The gene calls are TRBV7-9 and TRBJ2-3; 8 bases match TRBD1. The germline V gene encodes CDR1 SEHNR and CDR2 FQNEAQ (reference sequence). The CDR3 has 15 residues. CDR3 coding DNA: TGTACCAGCAGCTCGGACAGGGACGGGGCAGATACGCAGTATTTT. It encodes CTSSSDRDGADTQYF.

This clonotype was picked up a small number of times. Being one base from a much bigger clone, this may be a read error. The chain is built from TRBV4-1 and TRBJ2-7; possible D gene TRBD1, 5 bases. This CDR3 region has 15 residues. CDR1 and CDR2 from the germline V gene are MGHRA and YSYEKL. CDR3 sequence: CASSQVSDSLYDQYF. Written as DNA, the CDR3 is TGCGCCAGCAGCCAAGTATCTGACAGTCTCTACGATCAGTACTTC.

The chain has TRBV7-8 and TRBJ2-7; perhaps TRBD2 as D (5 bases). The CDR3 has 15 residues. Trimming took off 3 bases at V and 7 bases at J, with 19 bases between the two ends. The germline gives CDR1 SGHVS, CDR2 FQNEAQ. CDR3 residues: CASSFALNRPGEQYF. DNA of the CDR3: TGTGCCAGCAGCTTCGCCTTGAACCGACCGGGGGAGCAGTACTTC. The whole variable domain, filled in from reference TRBV7-8 and TRBJ2-7, reads GAGVSQSPRYKVAKRGQDVALRCDPISGHVSLFWYQQALGQGPEFLTYFQNEAQLDKSGLPSDRFFAERPEGSVSTLKIQRTQQEDSAVYLCASSFALNRPGEQYFGPGTRLTVT.

This chain uses TRBV4-1 with TRBJ2-2; 8 nucleotides align to TRBD1. In germline, CDR1 is MGHRA, CDR2 YSYEKL. Germline trimming cut 3 bases from V and 9 bases from J; bases unmatched to any gene: 15. The CDR3 length is 17 residues. Written as DNA, the CDR3 is TGCGCCAGCAGCCAGCCTCCTGGCAGGGGGCCACACCGGGAGCTGTTTTTT. Translating it yields CASSQPPGRGPHRELFF.

Points on this clonotype: Mismatch with germline at one junction end may stem from a read error. The chain uses TRBV4-3 and TRBJ2-2; the D gene is possibly TRBD2 (6 bases). The CDR3 is 13 amino acids. Germline V gives CDR1 LGHNA, CDR2 YSLEER. The CDR3 loop is CASSQDLGGEPFF. The CDR3 coding sequence is TGCGCCAGCAGCCAAGATCTCGGCGGGGAGCCGTTTTTT.